The 22 T cell receptor beta chains below all came from one sample that was sequenced in a study of PD-L1 blockade in urothelial cancer (dated by TCRdb to between 2016 and 2019). Library method: the immunoSEQ multiplex PCR assay. The source is immuneACCESS, and TCRdb retained only in-frame sequences with V and J called. Part of the clones is not carried over; for the studies checked, unresolved V genes explain less than half of this, and the remainder is unexplained. The sample contains just over 35,000 clones, around 34% of them found a single time. Clones ranked in the top ten supply about 8.9% of the sample. The sample's time point label is to be understood as: pretreatment tumor sample. The input for sequencing was tumor tissue, taken before atezolizumab (anti-PD-L1) treatment. The receptors come from a man aged 55 to 70 with urothelial cancer.

Here the CDR3 reads CASSLEGRRYEQYF. The CDR3 bases are TGTGCCAGCAGTTTAGAGGGCAGACGATACGAGCAGTACTTC. The rearrangement links TRBV28 to TRBJ2-7; perhaps TRBD2 as D (5 bases). The CDR3 spans 14 residues. V shed 2 bases and J shed 4 bases, with 12 bases lying between them. The germline CDR1 and CDR2 sequences are MDHEN and SYDVKM.

The J gene is TRBJ1-1, the V gene TRBV28, with D maybe TRBD1 (5 bases). Germline V gives CDR1 MDHEN, CDR2 SYDVKM. This CDR3 spans 16 amino acids. V dropped 7 bases and J dropped 3 bases, with 21 bases sitting between them. The CDR3 region has the DNA TGTGCCAGCACCACCGGTGTCAGGGTGAAGGACACTGAAGCTTTCTTT. Its translation is CASTTGVRVKDTEAFF.

This clone is deemed medium-sized (0.01 to 0.1%). The J gene is TRBJ2-7, the V gene TRBV29-1; 9 bases are a match to TRBD1. This CDR3 spans 13 amino acids. Germline CDR1 and CDR2: SQVTM and ANQGSEA. With 5 bases clipped from V and 3 bases from J, the junction kept 5 bases outside the gene matches. CDR3 bases: TGCAGCGTTCTGGGACAGGGATACTACGAGCAGTACTTC. Amino acid sequence: CSVLGQGYYEQYF.

The chain is built from TRBV12-1 and TRBJ1-2; the DNA was not compared with TRBD1, the D call given in the table. TRBV12-1 is deemed a pseudogene. The CDR3 consists of 17 residues. The CDR3 coding sequence is TGTGCCAGCAGCTTCATGACAGGGGACAGTATCAACTATGGCTACACCTTC. Encoded protein: CASSFMTGDSINYGYTF.

The V call is TRBV18, the J call TRBJ1-2, with unresolved D. The CDR3 covers 13 residues. The V end lost 3 bases, the J end lost 4 bases, and 9 bases lay between the germline ends. Germline V gene sequence: CDR1 KGHSH, CDR2 LQKENI. CDR3 sequence (DNA): TGTGCCAGCTCACCGGAGCACAGCTATGGCTACACCTTC. As protein: CASSPEHSYGYTF.

The V gene is TRBV19, the J gene TRBJ2-7; 11 bases align to TRBD1. This CDR3 is 15 amino acids long. V was pared by 6 bases and J by 5 bases, with 9 bases of the junction left unmatched. The V gene's germline CDR1 is LNHDA and CDR2 SQIVND (reference sequence). The CDR3 nucleotides read TGTGCCAGTAGCGGACAGGGGGCGAAAGTGGACGAGCAGTACTTC. Its protein is CASSGQGAKVDEQYF.

The J gene is TRBJ2-1, the V gene TRBV15, with unresolved D. The CDR3 length is 14 residues. V lost 0 bases and J 4 bases, leaving 7 bases between the germline ends. CDR1 is LNHNV and CDR2 is YYDKDF in the germline V gene (reference sequence). The CDR3 reads CATSRESRYNEQFF. In nucleotides, the CDR3 is TGTGCCACCAGCAGAGAGTCCAGGTACAATGAGCAGTTCTTC.

The chain is built from TRBV1 and TRBJ2-2; the table's D call, TRBD2, has no DNA check behind it. TRBV1 is marked as a pseudogene. The CDR3 totals 20 residues. CDR3 loop: CASSKGFLAGVGRNTGELFF. The CDR3 coding sequence is TGCGCCAGCAGCAAAGGGTTTCTAGCGGGAGTGGGGCGAAACACCGGGGAGCTGTTTTTT.

The rearrangement uses TRBV29-1 and TRBJ1-1, with 8 bases fitting TRBD1. CDR1 is SQVTM and CDR2 is ANQGSEA in the germline V gene. CDR3 length equals 12 residues. Trimming cost V 6 bases and J 7 bases; bases outside gene matches: 7. The CDR3 bases are TGCAGCGTGGCACAGGGGGTGAATGAAGCTTTCTTT. This sequence encodes CSVAQGVNEAFF.

This clone appeared a few times. V gene TRBV6-7 combines with J gene TRBJ2-1; no clear D gene. TRBV6-7 counts as an open reading frame of uncertain function. The germline V and J ends were trimmed by 4 bases and 7 bases, with 8 bases remaining between them. The CDR3 covers 12 residues. CDR3 nucleotide sequence: TGTGCCAGCAGTTCCATCTCTAATGAGCAGTTCTTC. Encoded protein: CASSSISNEQFF.

This clone was recorded many times. The chain joins TRBV6-1 to TRBJ2-7; 7 bases are a match to TRBD2. V trimming: 1 base; J trimming: 3 bases; junction bases outside the gene matches: 6. The CDR3 covers 15 residues. The V gene's germline CDR1 is MNHNS and CDR2 SASEGT. The CDR3 DNA reads as TGTGCCAGCAGTGAAGGGGGCGGGGGTATCTACGAGCAGTACTTC. Amino acids: CASSEGGGGIYEQYF.

The gene calls are TRBV11-3 and TRBJ2-5, with D possibly being TRBD2 (6 bases). This CDR3 is built from 16 residues. V gave up 4 bases and J gave up 2 bases, with 17 bases separating them. Germline V CDR1 and CDR2: SGHNT, YENEEA. CDR3 protein: CASSSPGAVRQETQYF. CDR3 coding DNA: TGTGCCAGCAGCTCCCCGGGAGCGGTTCGACAAGAGACCCAGTACTTC.

This clone showed up many times. The V call is TRBV9, the J call TRBJ1-2; D is unresolved. The V end was cut by 0 bases, the J end by 7 bases, with 7 bases between. Per germline, CDR1 SGDLS and CDR2 YYNGEE. This CDR3 is 12 amino acids long. The CDR3 DNA reads TGTGCCAGCAGCGTAGGTTCACGTGGCTACACCTTC. Protein sequence: CASSVGSRGYTF.

This clone was detected many times. This chain joins TRBV6-8 and TRBJ1-2; D remains ambiguous. The V gene's germline CDR1 is MNHGY and CDR2 SAAAGT. With 1 base removed from V and 8 bases from J, the gap between germline ends came to 11 bases. The CDR3 extends over 13 amino acids. CDR3 in amino acids: CASSYYEDRGYTF. CDR3 bases: TGTGCCAGCAGTTACTATGAAGACCGGGGCTACACCTTC.

This clone was observed a handful of times. V usage is TRBV27 and J usage is TRBJ2-7, with D perhaps TRBD1 or TRBD2 (6 bases each). V was clipped by 5 bases and J by 4 bases, with 12 bases between them. In germline, CDR1 is MNHEY, CDR2 SMNVEV (reference sequence). The CDR3 length is 13 residues. CDR3 sequence (DNA): TGTGCCAGCAGTAGGGGGGTCTTTTACGAGCAGTACTTC. It codes for CASSRGVFYEQYF.

The gene calls are TRBV9 and TRBJ1-6, with D unresolved. Trimming shortened V by 5 bases and J by 7 bases, and 13 bases separated the two germline ends. CDR1 is SGDLS, CDR2 YYNGEE, per germline. There are 14 residues in the CDR3. CDR3 in amino acids: CASSEARANSPLHF. CDR3 nucleotide sequence: TGTGCCAGCAGTGAAGCAAGGGCCAATTCACCCCTCCACTTT.

This clone was seen once. The V and J genes are TRBV19 and TRBJ2-5; D remains ambiguous. Germline CDR1 and CDR2: LNHDA and SQIVND (reference sequence). V was clipped by 5 bases and J by 5 bases, with 12 bases between them. This CDR3 contains 13 residues. CDR3 bases: TGTGCCAGTAGTCCAGGAGATGTGGAGACCCAGTACTTC. Its translation: CASSPGDVETQYF.

The V and J genes are TRBV5-1 and TRBJ1-4; D possibly corresponds to TRBD1 (5 bases). Germline lookup yields CDR1 SGHRS and CDR2 YFSETQ. Trimming removed 5 bases from V and 0 bases from J, with 14 bases in between. The length of the CDR3 is 16 residues. The CDR3 DNA is TGCGCCAGCAGTTCTGGGGGACTGACAACTAATGAAAAACTGTTTTTT. Its translation is CASSSGGLTTNEKLFF.

This clone has more than one count but fewer than ten. This chain connects TRBV28 to TRBJ1-3; a possible D gene is TRBD1 (6 bases). The ends were cut back, 8 bases at V and 5 bases at J, with 13 bases in the middle. The CDR3 sequence is 13 residues long. Germline V gene lookup returns CDR1 MDHEN and CDR2 SYDVKM. Written as DNA, the CDR3 is TGTGCCAGCGGAATACAGGGCCGAAACACCATATATTTT. Its translation: CASGIQGRNTIYF.

The chain is built from TRBV11-3 and TRBJ2-5; D may match TRBD1 or TRBD2 (5 bases each). CDR1 is SGHNT and CDR2 is YENEEA in the germline V gene. This CDR3 is built from 14 residues. V dropped 6 bases and J dropped 4 bases, with 15 bases sitting between them. This chain's CDR3 is CASSLGATAETQYF. CDR3 bases: TGTGCCAGCAGTCTCGGGGCAACGGCAGAGACCCAGTACTTC. Full variable domain (rest looked up from reference TRBV11-3 and TRBJ2-5): EAGVVQSPRYKIIEKKQPVAFWCNPISGHNTLYWYLQNLGQGPELLIRYENEEAVDDSQLPKDRFSAERLKGVDSTLKIQPAELGDSAVYLCASSLGATAETQYFGPGTRLLVL.

The rearrangement uses TRBV11-3 and TRBJ2-6, with 7 bases fitting TRBD1. V was clipped by 5 bases and J by 1 base; unmatched bases: 5. CDR1 is SGHNT, CDR2 YENEEA, per germline. The CDR3 consists of 16 residues. The CDR3 DNA is TGTGCCAGCAGCGTAACCAGGGGGTCTGGGGCCAACGTCCTGACTTTC. Translated, it gives CASSVTRGSGANVLTF.

The V gene is TRBV5-1, the J gene TRBJ2-3; D unresolved. This CDR3 has 16 residues. Germline V lookup: CDR1 SGHRS, CDR2 YFSETQ. Trimming removed 4 bases at V and 0 bases at J, with 15 bases between. Here the CDR3 reads CASSLNPRTSTDTQYF. CDR3 bases: TGCGCCAGCAGCCTCAACCCTCGAACTAGCACAGATACGCAGTATTTT.